These 9 T cell receptor beta chains came from one sample sequenced in a study of T cell responses to AZD1222 COVID-19 vaccine. The data were produced by immunoSEQ multiplex PCR, yet TCRdb's version contains in-frame clones alone and is incomplete. This sample carries around 100,000 clones, about 89% of them seen once, and the ten largest clones take just under 7.5%. The sample here was peripheral blood, taken on day 0 of AZD1222 vaccination. The source is an adult in good health.

This clone showed up just a few times. This sequence joins TRBV5-4 and TRBJ2-3; TRBD1 might be the D (6 bases). In germline, CDR1 is SGHNT, CDR2 YYREEE (reference sequence). This CDR3 comprises 14 residues. Trimming left V 0 bases short and J 1 base short, with 6 bases between. As DNA, the CDR3 is TGTGCCAGCAGCTTGGACAGGGGCACAGATACGCAGTATTTT. Its translation: CASSLDRGTDTQYF.

The chain joins TRBV29-1 to TRBJ2-3; D ambiguous. CDR1 and CDR2 from the germline V gene are SQVTM and ANQGSEA. Trimming left V 5 bases short and J 5 bases short, with 8 bases between. The CDR3 contains 11 residues. CDR3 amino acids: CSVTRVDTQYF. CDR3 nucleotides: TGCAGCGTTACACGGGTAGATACGCAGTATTTT.

This clone is a singleton in its sample. The chain carries TRBV19 and TRBJ1-1; tentatively, D is TRBD1 (5 bases). The CDR3 contains 13 residues. Germline-derived CDR1 and CDR2 are LNHDA and SQIVND (reference sequence). This CDR3 reads CASEDRVNTEAFF. The CDR3 bases are TGTGCATCCGAAGACAGAGTCAACACTGAAGCTTTCTTT.

The V and J genes are TRBV7-9 and TRBJ1-4; tentatively, D is TRBD1 (5 bases). Trimming removed 5 bases at V and 3 bases at J, with 10 bases between. The V gene's germline CDR1 is SEHNR and CDR2 FQNEAQ (reference sequence). The CDR3 has 14 amino acids. The CDR3 is CASSPGGSNEKLFF. The CDR3 DNA follows: TGTGCCAGCAGCCCGGGGGGGTCTAATGAAAAACTGTTTTTT.

The chain recombines TRBV4-3 with TRBJ1-2; 7 bases map to TRBD1. V lost 0 bases, J lost 3 bases, and 4 bases stayed unmatched. CDR1 is LGHNA and CDR2 is YSLEER in the germline V gene. This CDR3 is 15 amino acids long. CDR3 nucleotide sequence: TGCGCCAGCAGCCAAGATACGGGACAGTACTATGGCTACACCTTC. Translation: CASSQDTGQYYGYTF.

There are a few counts of this clone. The rearrangement uses TRBV6-2 or TRBV6-3 and TRBJ1-5; tentative D call: TRBD1 (6 bases). The CDR3 has 16 residues. Between the trimmed V and J ends, which lost 5 bases and 3 bases, there was a span of 17 bases. The germline gives CDR1 MNHEY, CDR2 SVGEGT. The CDR3 is CASSLGRGRDNQPQHF. CDR3 DNA: TGTGCCAGCAGTCTCGGGCGGGGGCGTGACAATCAGCCCCAGCATTTT.

The chain links TRBV2 to TRBJ2-2; 9 bases are shared with TRBD1. Germline V CDR1 and CDR2: SNHLY, FYNNEI. The CDR3 totals 14 residues. V shed 7 bases, J shed 4 bases, and the junction held 4 bases outside the gene matches. This CDR3 reads CASKDRGSTGELFF. In DNA form, the CDR3 reads TGTGCCAGCAAGGACAGGGGAAGCACCGGGGAGCTGTTTTTT.

The rearrangement links TRBV18 to TRBJ2-7; TRBD1 aligns across 9 bases. The CDR3 covers 15 residues. Looked up from germline, CDR1 is KGHSH and CDR2 is LQKENI. After removal of 4 bases from V and 6 bases from J, the junction contained 10 bases not matched to a gene. CDR3 sequence (DNA): TGTGCCAGCTCACGTTCGCGGACAGGGGTTTTCGAGCAGTACTTC. Translation gives CASSRSRTGVFEQYF.

The chain couples TRBV7-6 to TRBJ1-1; D is unresolved. This CDR3 is 15 amino acids long. Germline V gene sequence: CDR1 SGHVS, CDR2 FNYEAQ. The ends were cut back, 5 bases at V and 2 bases at J, with 15 bases in the middle. The CDR3 is CASSLSGRRNTEAFF. CDR3 bases: TGTGCCAGCAGCCTAAGCGGGCGGCGAAACACTGAAGCTTTCTTT.